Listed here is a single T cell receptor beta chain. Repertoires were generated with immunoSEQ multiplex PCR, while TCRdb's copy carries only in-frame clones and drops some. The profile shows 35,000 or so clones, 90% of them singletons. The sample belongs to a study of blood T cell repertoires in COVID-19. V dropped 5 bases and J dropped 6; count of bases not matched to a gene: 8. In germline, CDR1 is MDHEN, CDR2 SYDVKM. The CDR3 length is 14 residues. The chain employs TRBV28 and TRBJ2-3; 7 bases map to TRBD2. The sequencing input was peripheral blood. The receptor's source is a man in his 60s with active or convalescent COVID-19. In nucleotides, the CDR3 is TGTGCCAGCAGTATCGGGCGGGGGACGGATACGCAGTATTTT. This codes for CASSIGRGTDTQYF.